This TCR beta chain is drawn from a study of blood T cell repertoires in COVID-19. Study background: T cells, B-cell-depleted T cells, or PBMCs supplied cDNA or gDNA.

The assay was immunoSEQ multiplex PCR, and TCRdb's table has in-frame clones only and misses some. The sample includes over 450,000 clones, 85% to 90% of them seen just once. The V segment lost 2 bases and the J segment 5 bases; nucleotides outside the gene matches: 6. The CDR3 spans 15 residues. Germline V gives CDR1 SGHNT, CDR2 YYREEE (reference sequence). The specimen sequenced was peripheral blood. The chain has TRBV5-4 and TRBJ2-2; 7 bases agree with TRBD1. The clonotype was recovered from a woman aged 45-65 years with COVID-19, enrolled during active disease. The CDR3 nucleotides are TGTGCCAGCAGCTTAGTTAAGGGGGCGACCGGGGAGCTGTTTTTT. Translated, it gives CASSLVKGATGELFF.